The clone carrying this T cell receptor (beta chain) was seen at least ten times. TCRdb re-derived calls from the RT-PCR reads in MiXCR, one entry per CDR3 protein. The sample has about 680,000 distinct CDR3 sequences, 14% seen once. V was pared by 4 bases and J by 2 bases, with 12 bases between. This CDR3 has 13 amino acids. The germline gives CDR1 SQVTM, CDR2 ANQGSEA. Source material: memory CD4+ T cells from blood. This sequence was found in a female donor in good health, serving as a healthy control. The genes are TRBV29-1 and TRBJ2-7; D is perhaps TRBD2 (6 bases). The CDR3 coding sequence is TGCAGCGTTGGGATAGCGGCAACCTACGAGCAGTACTTC. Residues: CSVGIAATYEQYF.